The sequence of this TCR beta chain was determined in a study of blood T cell repertoires in COVID-19. Using immunoSEQ multiplex PCR, the repertoire was profiled, and TCRdb retains in-frame clones only, with some absent. This table holds around 68,000 clones, roughly 91% found once. V shed 1 base, J shed 5 bases, and the junction held 10 bases outside the gene matches. Germline V gives CDR1 SGHTA, CDR2 FQGNSA. The CDR3 is 18 amino acids. The source of this sequence is a human donor in a cohort sampled during active COVID-19. This sequence joins TRBV7-2 and TRBJ2-7; 14 positions agree with TRBD2. The sequencing input was peripheral blood. The CDR3 sequence: CASSLDPLRTSGRNEQYF. The CDR3 DNA follows: TGTGCCAGCAGCTTAGACCCTCTACGGACTAGCGGGAGGAACGAGCAGTACTTC.